This T cell receptor beta chain was found in a study of T cell responses to AZD1222 COVID-19 vaccine. This clone has a single count. Its matching antigen is unknown. Sequencing used immunoSEQ multiplex PCR; TCRdb keeps in-frame clones, though not all of them. The sample lists 140,000 to 150,000 clones; approximately 90% were seen once. Study conclusions and caveats: Baseline seropositivity occurred in only a handful of AZD1222 recipients. The peak T cell response came first, and repertoires were sampled only after it. Per reports, nearly half of all spike-specific TCRs target regions that are unmutated in variants. There were vaccine-associated CD4 TCRs across spike, dominant at 160-218 and 743-854.

V was cut by 1 base and J by 0 bases, with 7 bases left in between. Germline V gene lookup returns CDR1 LGHDT and CDR2 YNNKEL (reference sequence). CDR3 length: 15 amino acids. Sequences were derived from peripheral blood, sampled 28 days after the second AZD1222 dose. This clonotype was sampled from an adult who received the AZD1222 COVID-19 vaccine. The genes are TRBV3-1 (or the pseudogene TRBV3-2) and TRBJ1-3; D is unclear. CDR3 loop: CASSQAGGSGNTIYF. The DNA of the CDR3 is TGTGCCAGCAGCCAAGCGGGAGGCTCTGGAAACACCATATATTTT.